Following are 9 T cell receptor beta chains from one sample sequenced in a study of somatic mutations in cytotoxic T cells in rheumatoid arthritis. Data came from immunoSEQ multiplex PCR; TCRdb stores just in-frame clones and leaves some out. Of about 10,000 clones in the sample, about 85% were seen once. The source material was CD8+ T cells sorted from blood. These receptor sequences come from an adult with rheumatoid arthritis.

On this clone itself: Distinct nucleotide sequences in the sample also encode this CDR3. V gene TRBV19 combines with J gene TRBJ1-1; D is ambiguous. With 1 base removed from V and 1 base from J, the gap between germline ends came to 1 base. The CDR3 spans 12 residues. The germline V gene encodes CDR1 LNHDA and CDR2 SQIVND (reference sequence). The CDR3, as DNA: TGTGCCAGTAGTATAGGGAACACTGAAGCTTTCTTT. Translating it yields CASSIGNTEAFF.

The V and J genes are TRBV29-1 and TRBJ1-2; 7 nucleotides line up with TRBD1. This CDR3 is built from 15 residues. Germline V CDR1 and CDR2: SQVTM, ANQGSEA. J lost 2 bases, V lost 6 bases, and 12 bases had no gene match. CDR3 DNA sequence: TGCAGCGTCCCCACGGAGGGACAGTGGAACTATGGCTACACCTTC. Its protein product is CSVPTEGQWNYGYTF.

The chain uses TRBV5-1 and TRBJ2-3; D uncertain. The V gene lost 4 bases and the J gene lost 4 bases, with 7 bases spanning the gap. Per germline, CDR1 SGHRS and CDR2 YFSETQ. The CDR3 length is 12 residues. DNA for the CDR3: TGCGCCAGCAGCACGACCCCAGATACGCAGTATTTT. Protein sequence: CASSTTPDTQYF.

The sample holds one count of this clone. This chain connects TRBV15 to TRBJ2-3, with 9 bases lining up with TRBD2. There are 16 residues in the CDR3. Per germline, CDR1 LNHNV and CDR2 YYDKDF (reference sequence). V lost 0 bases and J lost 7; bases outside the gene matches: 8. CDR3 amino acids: CATSRDRGGRAYTQYF. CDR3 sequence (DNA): TGTGCCACCAGCAGAGACCGGGGCGGGAGGGCATATACGCAGTATTTT.

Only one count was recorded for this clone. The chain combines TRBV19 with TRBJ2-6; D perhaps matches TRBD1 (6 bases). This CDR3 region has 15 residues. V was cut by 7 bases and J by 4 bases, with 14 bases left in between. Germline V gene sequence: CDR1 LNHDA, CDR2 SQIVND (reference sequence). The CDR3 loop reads CASTAQGSGANVLTF. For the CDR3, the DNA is TGTGCCAGTACCGCACAGGGTTCCGGGGCCAACGTCCTGACTTTC.

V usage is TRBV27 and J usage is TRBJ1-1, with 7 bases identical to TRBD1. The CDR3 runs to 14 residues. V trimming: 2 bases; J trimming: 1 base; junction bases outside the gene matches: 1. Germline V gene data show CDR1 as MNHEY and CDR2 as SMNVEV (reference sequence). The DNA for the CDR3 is TGTGCCAGCAGTTTAGCAGGGGGGAACACTGAAGCTTTCTTT. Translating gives CASSLAGGNTEAFF.

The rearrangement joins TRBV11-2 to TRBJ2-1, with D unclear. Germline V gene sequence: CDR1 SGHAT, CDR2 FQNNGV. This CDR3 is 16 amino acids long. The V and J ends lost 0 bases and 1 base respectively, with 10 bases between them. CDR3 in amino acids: CASSLEGEWSYNEQFF. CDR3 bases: TGTGCCAGCAGCTTAGAAGGTGAGTGGTCCTACAATGAGCAGTTCTTC.

The CDR3 region is CASSFLGGEDTQYF. In DNA form, the CDR3 reads TGTGCCAGCAGCTTCCTCGGGGGTGAAGATACGCAGTATTTT. This rearrangement joins TRBV4-2 to TRBJ2-3; D may be TRBD2 (6 bases). The ends were cut back, 5 bases at V and 5 bases at J, with 14 bases in the middle. The germline gives CDR1 LGHNA, CDR2 YNFKEQ. This CDR3 has 14 residues.

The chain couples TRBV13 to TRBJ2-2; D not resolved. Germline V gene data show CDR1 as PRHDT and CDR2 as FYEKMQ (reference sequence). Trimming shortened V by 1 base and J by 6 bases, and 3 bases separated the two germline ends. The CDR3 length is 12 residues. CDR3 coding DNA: TGTGCCAGCAGCTTAGTCTCCGGGGAGCTGTTTTTT. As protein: CASSLVSGELFF.